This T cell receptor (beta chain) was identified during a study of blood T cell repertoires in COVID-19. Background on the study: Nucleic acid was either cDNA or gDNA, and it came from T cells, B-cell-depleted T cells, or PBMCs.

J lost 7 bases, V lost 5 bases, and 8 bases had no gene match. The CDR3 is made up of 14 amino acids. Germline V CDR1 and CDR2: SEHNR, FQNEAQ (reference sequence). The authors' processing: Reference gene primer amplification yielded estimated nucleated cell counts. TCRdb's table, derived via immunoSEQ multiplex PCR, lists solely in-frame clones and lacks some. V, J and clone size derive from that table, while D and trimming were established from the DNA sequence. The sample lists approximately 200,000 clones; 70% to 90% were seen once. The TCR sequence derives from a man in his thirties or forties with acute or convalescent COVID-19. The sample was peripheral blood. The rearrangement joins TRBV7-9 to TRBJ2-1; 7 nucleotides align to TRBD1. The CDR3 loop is CASSPGQSRNEQFF. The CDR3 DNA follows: TGTGCCAGCAGCCCGGGACAGTCCCGGAATGAGCAGTTCTTC.